Listed below are T cell receptor beta chains from one sample, sequenced in a study of blood T cell dynamics during melanoma immunotherapy. The method was immunoSEQ multiplex PCR; TCRdb's version includes in-frame clones alone and lacks a portion of them. The profile shows about 5,900 clones, about 80% of them singletons. This specimen consisted of blood, obtained from a patient treated with checkpoint blockade. These receptors were obtained from a human donor with melanoma. CDR3s include the opening cysteine and the closing phenylalanine or tryptophan. Fields, in order: J gene, clone size, V gene, D gene, CDR3 protein, CDR3 DNA. D genes are given only for firm matches. The size entry is marked missing in some rows and otherwise reads once, few, many or a size class.

>TRBJ1-2|NA|TRBV5-4|TRBD1
CASSLRTGGDYGYTF
TGTGCCAGCAGCCTAAGGACAGGGGGCGACTATGGCTACACCTTC
>TRBJ1-1|NA|TRBV9|NA
CASSVGGENTEAFF
TGTGCCAGCAGCGTAGGGGGGGAGAACACTGAAGCTTTCTTT
>TRBJ1-5|NA|TRBV2|NA
CASKQGSGNQPQHF
TGTGCCAGTAAACAGGGATCTGGCAATCAGCCCCAGCATTTT
>TRBJ2-7|NA|TRBV7-9|TRBD1
CASSLADGTVYEQYF
TGTGCCAGCAGCTTAGCGGATGGGACAGTCTACGAGCAGTACTTC
>TRBJ1-1|once|TRBV5-4|NA
CASSRGLEAFF
TGTGCCAGCAGCCGCGGACTGGAAGCTTTCTTT
>TRBJ2-7|NA|TRBV11-3|NA
CASSLSWGANEQYF
TGTGCCAGCAGTTTATCCTGGGGTGCCAACGAGCAGTACTTC
>TRBJ1-1|NA|TRBV7-2|NA
CASSNNHRAWAFF
TGTGCCAGCAGCAACAACCACAGGGCCTGGGCTTTCTTT
>TRBJ1-1|once|TRBV6-1|NA
CASKPLGAAEAFF
TGTGCCAGCAAACCCCTCGGGGCCGCTGAAGCTTTCTTT
>TRBJ1-5|NA|TRBV21-1|NA
CASNRRRGVAQHF
TGTGCCAGCAACCGCAGGCGGGGAGTGGCCCAGCATTTT
>TRBJ1-4|NA|TRBV5-1|NA
CASSLVGNPDEKLFF
TGCGCCAGCAGCTTGGTCGGGAACCCGGATGAAAAACTGTTTTTT
>TRBJ2-7|once|TRBV5-6|NA
CASSSTILAGSSYEQYF
TGTGCCAGCAGCTCCACTATATTGGCCGGGAGCTCCTACGAGCAGTACTTC
>TRBJ2-7|NA|TRBV5-3|NA
CATPILDNVGSDEQYF
TGTGCCACCCCGATATTGGACAATGTCGGTTCAGACGAGCAGTACTTC
>TRBJ2-7|NA|TRBV28|NA
CASSLSGLRDEQYF
TGTGCCAGCAGTTTATCGGGGCTGAGGGACGAGCAGTACTTC
>TRBJ1-4|NA|TRBV7-2|NA
CASSLVGSGTTNEKLFF
TGTGCCAGCAGCTTAGTTGGTTCGGGAACAACTAATGAAAAACTGTTTTTT
>TRBJ2-7|NA|TRBV9|NA
CASSPRTGLGYEQYF
TGTGCCAGCAGCCCGAGAACAGGGTTAGGATACGAGCAGTACTTC
>TRBJ2-7|NA|TRBV7-2|NA
CASSPSPSSYEQYF
TGTGCCAGCAGCCCGTCACCGAGCTCCTACGAGCAGTACTTC
>TRBJ1-2|NA|TRBV7-2|NA
CASSLTPREGYGYTF
TGTGCCAGCAGCTTGACGCCTAGGGAAGGCTATGGCTACACCTTC
>TRBJ1-1|NA|TRBV7-9|NA
CASSLLAGVNTEAFF
TGTGCCAGCAGCTTACTAGCCGGGGTGAACACTGAAGCTTTCTTT
>TRBJ1-2|NA|TRBV7-9|NA
CASSLATGVGSYGYTF
TGTGCCAGCAGCTTAGCGACGGGGGTGGGGTCCTATGGCTACACCTTC
>TRBJ2-7|NA|TRBV9|TRBD2
CASSVALAGDNEQYF
TGTGCCAGCAGCGTAGCTCTAGCGGGGGATAACGAGCAGTACTTC
>TRBJ1-1|NA|TRBV18|TRBD1
CASSPSGGNTEAFF
TGTGCCAGCTCACCATCAGGGGGCAACACTGAAGCTTTCTTT
>TRBJ2-7|NA|TRBV30|NA
CAWRRGASYEQYF
TGTGCCTGGAGACGGGGAGCTTCCTACGAGCAGTACTTC
>TRBJ2-7|NA|TRBV6-5|NA
CASSRSYEQYF
TGTGCCAGCTCCCGTTCCTACGAGCAGTACTTC
>TRBJ2-1|NA|TRBV7-3|NA
CASSSPGGEYNEQFF
TGTGCCAGCAGCTCCCCAGGGGGGGAATACAATGAGCAGTTCTTC
>TRBJ1-4|NA|TRBV6-1|TRBD1
CASSERQGANEKLFF
TGTGCCAGCAGTGAGCGTCAGGGGGCCAATGAAAAACTGTTTTTT
>TRBJ1-1|NA|TRBV5-4|TRBD1
CASSFPQGATEAFF
TGTGCCAGCAGCTTCCCACAGGGGGCGACTGAAGCTTTCTTT
>TRBJ1-2|NA|TRBV7-9|TRBD1
CASSPADRGFRGYTF
TGTGCCAGCAGCCCCGCCGACAGGGGTTTTAGGGGCTACACCTTC
>TRBJ1-1|NA|TRBV5-6|NA
CASSRTEEAFF
TGTGCCAGCAGCCGCACAGAAGAAGCTTTCTTT
>TRBJ2-7|NA|TRBV5-1|NA
CASSPGTTYEQYF
TGCGCCAGCAGCCCCGGGACAACCTACGAGCAGTACTTC
>TRBJ1-5|once|TRBV15|NA
CATSRELRTFRTGNQPQHF
TGTGCCACCAGCAGAGAACTTAGGACTTTCCGAACGGGCAATCAGCCCCAGCATTTT
>TRBJ1-4|NA|TRBV13|NA
CASSSGPFDEKLFF
TGTGCCAGCAGCTCGGGACCATTTGATGAAAAACTGTTTTTT
>TRBJ1-1|NA|TRBV29-1|NA
CSVVGGTEAFF
TGCAGCGTTGTGGGGGGGACTGAAGCTTTCTTT
>TRBJ1-2|NA|TRBV5-4|NA
CASSLYDRPNYGYTF
TGTGCCAGCAGCTTGTACGACAGGCCTAACTATGGCTACACCTTC
>TRBJ1-5|NA|TRBV9|NA
CASSAGQYSNQPQHF
TGTGCCAGCAGCGCCGGACAGTATAGCAATCAGCCCCAGCATTTT
>TRBJ1-1|NA|TRBV29-1|TRBD1
CSVDGRGPIGEAFF
TGCAGCGTTGACGGCAGGGGGCCGATCGGTGAAGCTTTCTTT
>TRBJ1-1|NA|TRBV28|NA
CASPLLVEAFF
TGTGCCAGCCCCCTTCTTGTTGAGGCTTTCTTT
>TRBJ2-7|NA|TRBV28|NA
CASSFELPNYEQYF
TGTGCCAGCAGTTTCGAACTCCCCAACTACGAGCAGTACTTC
>TRBJ2-7|NA|TRBV5-6|TRBD1
CASSDRDRGSYEQYF
TGTGCCAGCAGCGACCGGGACAGGGGCTCCTACGAGCAGTACTTC
>TRBJ1-1|NA|TRBV6-1|NA
CASSEAPRAFF
TGTGCCAGCAGTGAAGCCCCAAGAGCTTTCTTT